This T cell receptor beta chain was retrieved from a study of cytomegalovirus exposure and HLA in healthy donors. CDR1 SEHNR and CDR2 FQNEAQ come from the germline V gene (reference sequence). V was cut by 2 bases and J by 8 bases, with 12 bases left in between. This CDR3 spans 13 amino acids. The PCR ran on 60 Vbeta and 13 Jbeta primers. Sequencing was performed with immunoSEQ multiplex PCR; in TCRdb, only in-frame clones are kept and a portion is missing. The table includes about 240,000 clones, 82% detected once. This sequence was found in a woman between 35 and 50 years old in good health and CMV-seropositive. Sequencing was carried out using PBMCs. The V and J genes are TRBV7-9 and TRBJ1-2; no firm D call. The CDR3 reads CASSLPAAGGYTF. CDR3 in DNA: TGTGCCAGCAGCTTACCGGCGGCCGGGGGCTACACCTTC.